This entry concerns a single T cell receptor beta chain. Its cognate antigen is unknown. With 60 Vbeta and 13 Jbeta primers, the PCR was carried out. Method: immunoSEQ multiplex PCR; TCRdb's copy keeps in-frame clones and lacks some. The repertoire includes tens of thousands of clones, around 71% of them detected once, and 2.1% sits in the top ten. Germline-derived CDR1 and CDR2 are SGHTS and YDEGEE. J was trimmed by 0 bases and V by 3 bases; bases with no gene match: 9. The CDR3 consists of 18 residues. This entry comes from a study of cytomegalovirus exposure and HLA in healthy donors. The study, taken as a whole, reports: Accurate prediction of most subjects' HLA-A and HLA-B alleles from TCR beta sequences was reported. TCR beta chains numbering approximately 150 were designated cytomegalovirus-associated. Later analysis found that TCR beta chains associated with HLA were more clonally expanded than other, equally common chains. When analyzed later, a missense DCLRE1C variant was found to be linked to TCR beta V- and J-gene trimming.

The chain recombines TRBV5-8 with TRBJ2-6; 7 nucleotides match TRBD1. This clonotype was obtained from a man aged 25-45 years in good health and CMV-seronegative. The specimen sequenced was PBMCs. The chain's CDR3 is CASSSFRDSVSGANVLTF. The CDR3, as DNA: TGTGCCAGCAGCTCCTTCCGGGACAGCGTCTCTGGGGCCAACGTCCTGACTTTC.